Each of the 9 T cell receptor beta chains below was sequenced from the same sample in a study of CD8 T cells in ankylosing spondylitis. Study findings and constraints: Ankylosing spondylitis blood seemed to carry a telltale TCR beta motif made of under ten highly homologous variants.

These receptors' antigens are unknown. TCRdb re-called the 5' RACE reads through MiXCR, storing one row per CDR3 protein. The sample has 100,000 to 150,000 distinct CDR3 sequences, roughly 18% seen once. The sample was blood, either unsorted or a sorted T cell fraction (not recorded which). The receptors shown here come from a male donor with ankylosing spondylitis.

Written as DNA, the CDR3 is TGCGCCAGCAGCTTGGGCCTGGGGGGGACTGAGCAGTTCTTC. Protein: CASSLGLGGTEQFF. This chain joins TRBV5-1 and TRBJ2-1; 7 bases are a match to TRBD2. From germline, CDR1 is SGHRS and CDR2 YFSETQ. There are 14 residues in the CDR3. V gave up 0 bases and J gave up 9 bases; unmatched junction bases: 6.

The V gene is TRBV29-1, the J gene TRBJ2-7, with D possibly being TRBD2 (6 bases). Trimming took 5 bases from V and 2 from J, leaving 13 bases between them. In germline, CDR1 is SQVTM, CDR2 ANQGSEA. The CDR3 is 13 residues long. The CDR3 DNA sequence: TGCAGCGTTCAAACGGGAGCCACCTACGAGCAGTACTTC. This codes for CSVQTGATYEQYF.

The chain joins TRBV29-1 to TRBJ2-3; 7 bases map to TRBD2. The CDR3 totals 17 residues. Germline trimming cut 1 base from V and 2 bases from J; bases unmatched to any gene: 12. Germline CDR1 reads SQVTM; CDR2 reads ANQGSEA. CDR3 sequence reads: CSVEVEQTGTITDTQYF. CDR3 bases: TGCAGCGTTGAAGTGGAGCAGACCGGGACTATCACAGATACGCAGTATTTT.

This clonotype has a handful of counts. V is TRBV11-2 and J is TRBJ2-3; the D call may be TRBD1 or TRBD2 (5 bases each). V shed 4 bases and J shed 2 bases, with 13 bases lying between them. The CDR3 is 15 amino acids. Germline CDR1 and CDR2: SGHAT and FQNNGV. Here the CDR3 reads CASSYGAAATDTQYF. For the CDR3, the DNA is TGTGCCAGCAGCTATGGGGCAGCGGCCACAGATACGCAGTATTTT.

This clonotype was seen a few times. The CDR3 DNA follows: TGTGCCAGCAGCTTAGGGGCTAGCTCGATAGATGAGCAGTTCTTC. Translation gives CASSLGASSIDEQFF. This rearrangement joins TRBV7-9 to TRBJ2-1; maybe TRBD2 (5 bases). Germline CDR1 reads SEHNR; CDR2 reads FQNEAQ (reference sequence). The CDR3 runs to 15 residues. The V end was cut by 1 base, the J end by 8 bases, with 15 bases between.

This clonotype was picked up a small number of times. The chain employs TRBV5-4 and TRBJ2-3; 7 bases agree with TRBD1. Germline V gene sequence: CDR1 SGHNT, CDR2 YYREEE (reference sequence). CDR3 length: 16 residues. Losses at the gene ends were 0 bases for V and 3 bases for J; bases not matched to a gene: 7. The CDR3 DNA reads as TGTGCCAGCAGCTTGGGGCGACAGGGCCCTACAGATACGCAGTATTTT. Its translation: CASSLGRQGPTDTQYF. Together with reference TRBV5-4 and TRBJ2-3, the CDR3 gives the full variable domain: ETGVTQSPTHLIKTRGQQVTLRCSSQSGHNTVSWYQQALGQGPQFIFQYYREEENGRGNFPPRFSGLQFPNYSSELNVNALELDDSALYLCASSLGRQGPTDTQYFGPGTRLTVL.

This clonotype appeared many times. The DNA of the CDR3 is TGTGCCATCAGTGAGCGTTCGGATGGGGACAGGGATACGCAGTATTTT. Translating it yields CAISERSDGDRDTQYF. The chain recombines TRBV10-3 with TRBJ2-3; 8 nucleotides match TRBD1. CDR3 size: 16 residues. CDR1 and CDR2 from the germline V gene are ENHRY and SYGVKD. Trimming cost V 2 bases and J 6 bases; bases outside gene matches: 10.

The rearrangement links TRBV6-6 to TRBJ1-1; 8 nucleotides match TRBD1. The CDR3 spans 12 residues. V lost 5 bases and J lost 6; bases outside the gene matches: 2. Germline V CDR1 and CDR2: MNHNY, SVGAGI (reference sequence). CDR3 protein: CASSPTGAEAFF. DNA for the CDR3: TGTGCCAGCAGTCCGACAGGGGCTGAAGCTTTCTTT.

This rearrangement joins TRBV28 to TRBJ2-7; 8 bases fit TRBD1. J was trimmed by 6 bases and V by 6 bases; bases with no gene match: 4. CDR3 length: 12 residues. Germline V gene data show CDR1 as MDHEN and CDR2 as SYDVKM. The DNA of the CDR3 is TGTGCCAGCAGCAGAGACAGGGGCGAGCAGTACTTC. Translating gives CASSRDRGEQYF.